There are many counts of the clone carrying this T cell receptor (beta chain). Its antigen is currently unknown. V lost 5 bases and J lost 3; bases outside the gene matches: 8. The CDR3 has 15 residues. CDR1 and CDR2 (germline): DFQATT, SNEGSKA (reference sequence). The iRepertoire nested amplicon-rescue multiplex PCR amplified TCR alpha and beta CDR3s from RNA. One entry per CDR3 protein results from TCRdb running MiXCR on the multiplex PCR reads. The table shows 300,000 to 450,000 distinct CDR3 sequences, with around 38% occurring only once. The record originates from a study of glioma-infiltrating T cells. Study background: Target coverage was about 4- to 11-fold for roughly one million blood T cells. Regarding the study as a whole: Tissue and blood shared very few CDR3 sequences.

The chain carries TRBV20-1 and TRBJ2-7; TRBD2 matches at 12 bases. The sequence was collected from a human donor with low-grade glioma or glioblastoma, undergoing nonglioma brain surgery, or in good health (not recorded which). The sequenced material came from glioma tissue, nonneoplastic brain tissue, or PBMCs (not recorded which). This CDR3 is CSARPRLAGDYEQYF. For the CDR3, the DNA is TGCAGTGCTCGCCCAAGACTAGCGGGGGACTACGAGCAGTACTTC.